Given below is one T cell receptor (beta chain) in context. This table comes from immunoSEQ multiplex PCR, and its TCRdb copy is limited to in-frame clones, with some not included. The sample shows tens of thousands of clones, over 75% of them seen only once. This sample was included in a study of T cells in tumors after PD-1 blockade. Across the study: On average, peripheral blood gave about 120,000 TCR templates and tens of thousands of unique clonotypes.

The CDR3 runs 14 residues. With 0 bases removed from V and 6 bases from J, the gap between germline ends came to 10 bases. The V gene's germline CDR1 is WNHNN and CDR2 SYGVQD (reference sequence). Sequencing used PBMCs, obtained before anti-PD-1 treatment. The sequence was obtained from a human donor with basal cell carcinoma. The rearrangement uses TRBV10-1 and TRBJ2-3; no firm D call. CDR3 sequence reads: CASSESRLADTQYF. Here the CDR3 DNA reads TGCGCCAGCAGTGAGTCGCGTTTAGCCGATACGCAGTATTTT.